These 29 T cell receptor beta chains originate from one sample sequenced in a study of cytomegalovirus exposure and HLA in healthy donors. The PCR had 60 Vbeta and 13 Jbeta primers. Libraries were prepared by immunoSEQ multiplex PCR; TCRdb keeps only in-frame clonotypes and omits some of them. The profile shows 180,000 or so clones, just under 80% of them singletons. The sequencing input was PBMCs. The receptors originated from a woman in her 30s in good health and CMV-seronegative.

The V gene is TRBV4-2, the J gene TRBJ1-5; TRBD1 is a possible D gene (6 bases). Trimming pared 4 bases from V and 9 bases from J, leaving 16 bases between. CDR3 length: 14 amino acids. Germline lookup yields CDR1 LGHNA and CDR2 YNFKEQ. The CDR3 region is CASSPVLTGWPQHF. CDR3 bases: TGTGCCAGCAGCCCAGTCTTGACAGGTTGGCCCCAGCATTTT.

This clone occurred once. The J gene is TRBJ1-2, the V gene TRBV2, with TRBD1 matching 9 bases. The CDR3 has 15 amino acids. Germline CDR1 and CDR2: SNHLY and FYNNEI. The V gene end was trimmed by 5 bases and the J gene end by 6 bases; junction bases not matched to a gene: 10. The CDR3 sequence is CASSLYPGQGDGYTF. The CDR3 DNA follows: TGTGCCAGCAGTCTCTACCCGGGACAGGGAGATGGCTACACCTTC.

This clone was found a few times. V is TRBV10-3 and J is TRBJ2-7; D perhaps matches TRBD1 (5 bases). The CDR3 is 14 residues long. Deletions cut 5 bases from V and 3 bases from J, with 14 bases between. Germline values: CDR1 ENHRY, CDR2 SYGVKD. Written as DNA, the CDR3 is TGTGCCATCAGTCAAAGACGCGACAGCTACGAGCAGTACTTC. It encodes CAISQRRDSYEQYF.

J is TRBJ1-1 and V is TRBV5-4; 9 bases are a match to TRBD1. Germline loops: CDR1 SGHNT, CDR2 YYREEE (reference sequence). The CDR3 has 13 amino acids. V lost 4 bases to trimming and J lost 11 bases; unmatched junction nucleotides: 9. The CDR3 sequence: CASSDGQGTRAFF. As DNA, the CDR3 is TGTGCCAGCAGCGACGGACAGGGGACGCGGGCTTTCTTT.

This clone was seen once. A much larger clone lies one base from this, so it may be a read error. The chain combines TRBV6-5 with TRBJ2-7; 8 positions agree with TRBD1. J lost 2 bases, V lost 4 bases, and 1 base had no gene match. Germline values: CDR1 MNHEY, CDR2 SVGAGI. The CDR3 runs 13 residues. CDR3 DNA sequence: TGTGCCAGCAGTTGGACAGGGACCTACGAGCAGTACTTC. It is translated as CASSWTGTYEQYF.

V and J are TRBV7-3 and TRBJ2-1, with TRBD1 identical over 7 bases. V trimming: 2 bases; J trimming: 5 bases; junction bases outside the gene matches: 3. Germline V gene data show CDR1 as SGHTA and CDR2 as FQGTGA. CDR3 length: 14 amino acids. This chain's CDR3 is CASSLGQVNNEQFF. The CDR3 DNA reads TGTGCCAGCAGCTTAGGACAGGTAAACAATGAGCAGTTCTTC.

The gene calls are TRBV6-5 and TRBJ2-5, with 8 bases lining up with TRBD2. J was trimmed by 6 bases and V by 5 bases; bases with no gene match: 8. The CDR3 contains 14 residues. The V gene's germline CDR1 is MNHEY and CDR2 SVGAGI. The CDR3 DNA follows: TGTGCCAGCAGTGAAGTGGCTAGCGGGCAGACCCAGTACTTC. Its translation is CASSEVASGQTQYF.

V is TRBV9 and J is TRBJ1-1; 9 nucleotides align to TRBD1. The CDR3 spans 15 residues. CDR1 and CDR2 (germline): SGDLS, YYNGEE. The V and J ends lost 4 bases and 2 bases, in that order; junction bases with no gene match: 6. DNA for the CDR3: TGTGCCAGCAGCTCTAGGACAGGGGTCAACACTGAAGCTTTCTTT. It specifies CASSSRTGVNTEAFF.

V usage is TRBV2 and J usage is TRBJ1-1, with D uncertain. Germline CDR1 SNHLY, CDR2 FYNNEI. The V and J ends lost 4 bases and 0 bases respectively, with 9 bases between them. This CDR3 has 14 amino acids. Here the CDR3 reads CASSVAAVNTEAFF. CDR3 nucleotide sequence: TGTGCCAGCAGTGTTGCGGCAGTGAACACTGAAGCTTTCTTT.

V and J are TRBV6-5 and TRBJ1-1; D unresolved. This CDR3 is built from 12 residues. The germline gives CDR1 MNHEY, CDR2 SVGAGI. V was shortened by 2 bases and J by 5 bases, with 6 bases between the two germline ends. For the CDR3, the DNA is TGTGCCAGCAGTTACGGGCTTACTGAAGCTTTCTTT. It codes for CASSYGLTEAFF.

Of note for this clone: Other DNA sequences in this specimen translate into the identical CDR3. The chain has TRBV18 and TRBJ2-7, with D unresolved. The CDR3 extends over 12 amino acids. CDR1 and CDR2 from the germline V gene are KGHSH and LQKENI. The V end lost 6 bases, the J end lost 0 bases, and 6 bases lay between the germline ends. The CDR3 DNA follows: TGTGCCAGCTCGCCCAGCTCCTACGAGCAGTACTTC. Amino acid sequence: CASSPSSYEQYF.

This clone was counted only a few times. The chain couples TRBV29-1 to TRBJ1-1, with D tentatively TRBD1 (5 bases). The CDR3 is 14 amino acids. Germline V gene data show CDR1 as SQVTM and CDR2 as ANQGSEA. V was shortened by 0 bases and J by 1 base, with 9 bases between the two germline ends. The CDR3 is CSVEDPGGNTEAFF. The CDR3 DNA is TGCAGCGTTGAAGACCCGGGGGGGAACACTGAAGCTTTCTTT. The whole variable domain, filled in from reference TRBV29-1 and TRBJ1-1, reads SAVISQKPSRDICQRGTSLTIQCQVDSQVTMMFWYRQQPGQSLTLIATANQGSEATYESGFVIDKFPISRPNLTFSTLTVSNMSPEDSSIYLCSVEDPGGNTEAFFGQGTRLTVV.

The chain carries TRBV18 and TRBJ1-1; no firm D call. The CDR3 spans 16 residues. V shed 1 base and J shed 0 bases, with 12 bases lying between them. Germline CDR1 KGHSH, CDR2 LQKENI. The CDR3: CASSPQLRFLNTEAFF. Here the CDR3 DNA reads TGTGCCAGCTCACCACAGTTGCGGTTTTTGAACACTGAAGCTTTCTTT.

This chain links TRBV2 with TRBJ1-1; D call uncertain. V was cut by 8 bases and J by 1 base, with 20 bases left in between. The germline CDR1 and CDR2 sequences are SNHLY and FYNNEI. This CDR3 has 16 amino acids. CDR3 loop: CASRFSSGGKNTEAFF. The CDR3 DNA follows: TGTGCCAGCCGGTTTTCCTCCGGAGGGAAGAACACTGAAGCTTTCTTT.

This sequence joins TRBV7-9 and TRBJ1-6; 11 bases are shared with TRBD1. Germline V CDR1 and CDR2: SEHNR, FQNEAQ (reference sequence). The CDR3 is 15 amino acids. V dropped 1 base and J dropped 9; count of bases not matched to a gene: 2. The CDR3 loop is CASSLGGTGGSPLHF. CDR3 in DNA: TGTGCCAGCAGCTTAGGAGGGACAGGGGGTTCACCCCTCCACTTT.

J is TRBJ1-2 and V is TRBV2; D might be TRBD1 (6 bases). Trimming stripped 4 bases from V and 12 bases from J, with 15 bases between. The germline gives CDR1 SNHLY, CDR2 FYNNEI. CDR3 length: 12 residues. This CDR3 is CASSVLNRDNTF. The CDR3 coding sequence is TGTGCCAGCAGTGTACTAAACAGGGACAACACCTTC.

The chain links TRBV29-1 to TRBJ1-1; no clear D gene. The CDR3 spans 12 residues. Looked up from germline, CDR1 is SQVTM and CDR2 is ANQGSEA. The germline V and J ends were trimmed by 7 bases and 1 base, with 10 bases remaining between them. CDR3 in amino acids: CSATRGNTEAFF. In DNA, the CDR3 is TGCAGCGCAACCCGGGGGAACACTGAAGCTTTCTTT.

This clone has just one count. The chain combines TRBV9 with TRBJ1-2; possible D gene TRBD1, 6 bases. The CDR3 contains 15 residues. V lost 0 bases to trimming and J lost 5 bases, with 14 bases between them. The germline gives CDR1 SGDLS, CDR2 YYNGEE. The CDR3 nucleotides read TGTGCCAGCAGCGTAGTGGGGGCCCAAGGTTATGGCTACACCTTC. It translates to CASSVVGAQGYGYTF.

V gene TRBV5-1 combines with J gene TRBJ2-5, with 13 positions matching TRBD2. Germline V gene sequence: CDR1 SGHRS, CDR2 YFSETQ. V shed 5 bases and J 3 bases; nucleotides not matched to a gene: 10. This CDR3 has 17 residues. CDR3 loop: CASRRGLAGPSKETQYF. CDR3 nucleotides: TGCGCCAGCAGAAGGGGACTAGCGGGGCCCTCTAAAGAGACCCAGTACTTC.

This chain links TRBV5-8 with TRBJ2-1; 14 bases fit TRBD2. The CDR3 loop spans 16 amino acids. V shed 0 bases, J shed 13 bases, and the junction held 9 bases outside the gene matches. The germline CDR1 and CDR2 sequences are SGHTS and YDEGEE. CDR3 sequence reads: CASSLVIGTSGGAQFF. CDR3 coding DNA: TGTGCCAGCAGCTTGGTGATTGGGACTAGCGGGGGAGCTCAGTTCTTC.

The chain couples TRBV6-5 to TRBJ1-6, with 7 nucleotides matching TRBD1. The V segment lost 4 bases and the J segment 6 bases; nucleotides outside the gene matches: 6. In germline, CDR1 is MNHEY, CDR2 SVGAGI. The length of the CDR3 is 15 residues. The CDR3 nucleotides read TGTGCCAGCAGTTCCCGACAGGGAAGTAATTCACCCCTCCACTTT. It is translated as CASSSRQGSNSPLHF.

The chain has TRBV5-1 and TRBJ2-3, with D maybe TRBD1 (5 bases). The CDR3 extends over 13 amino acids. V gave up 3 bases and J gave up 6 bases, with 11 bases separating them. The V gene's germline CDR1 is SGHRS and CDR2 YFSETQ. The CDR3 coding sequence is TGCGCCAGCAGCTCGCAGGGCGCGGATACGCAGTATTTT. It encodes CASSSQGADTQYF.

The table lists this clone with a few counts. This rearrangement joins TRBV5-4 to TRBJ2-3, with TRBD2 identical over 10 bases. The CDR3 length is 15 residues. Germline V CDR1 and CDR2: SGHNT, YYREEE (reference sequence). Trimming at V came to 4 bases and at J to 3 bases, leaving 5 bases not matched to a gene. CDR3 coding DNA: TGTGCCAGCAGCGTTAGCGGGGGGTTGACAGATACGCAGTATTTT. Translation gives CASSVSGGLTDTQYF.

The chain uses TRBV27 and TRBJ2-1; D not resolved. Looked up from germline, CDR1 is MNHEY and CDR2 is SMNVEV (reference sequence). There are 14 residues in the CDR3. Trimming took off 3 bases at V and 5 bases at J, with 11 bases between the two ends. CDR3 nucleotide sequence: TGTGCCAGCAGTTTGTTCCCCAGTGACAATGAGCAGTTCTTC. Protein sequence: CASSLFPSDNEQFF.

The chain carries TRBV7-9 and TRBJ1-2; D call uncertain. Germline V lookup: CDR1 SEHNR, CDR2 FQNEAQ (reference sequence). V was trimmed by 2 bases and J by 0 bases, leaving 4 bases between them. This CDR3 has 13 residues. CDR3 region: CASSLLANYGYTF. CDR3 sequence (DNA): TGTGCCAGCAGCTTACTTGCTAACTATGGCTACACCTTC.

The rearrangement uses TRBV27 and TRBJ1-1; 7 nucleotides match TRBD1. The CDR3 has 14 amino acids. After removal of 6 bases from V and 1 base from J, the junction contained 5 bases not matched to a gene. Germline CDR1 is MNHEY and CDR2 is SMNVEV (reference sequence). In DNA, the CDR3 is TGTGCCAGCAGCCCCGGGACAGCGAACACTGAAGCTTTCTTT. Its translation is CASSPGTANTEAFF.

CDR3 DNA sequence: TGTGCCAGCAGCCCGGGACAGGTGAACACTGAAGCTTTCTTT. Translating it yields CASSPGQVNTEAFF. This chain uses TRBV16 with TRBJ1-1, with 8 bases identical to TRBD1. CDR1 KGHSY and CDR2 FQNENV come from the germline V gene. The CDR3 loop spans 14 amino acids. V shed 4 bases, J shed 0 bases, and the junction held 1 base outside the gene matches.

The gene calls are TRBV6-5 and TRBJ1-6; maybe TRBD1 (5 bases). The CDR3 has 16 amino acids. Trimming stripped 2 bases from V and 10 bases from J, with 18 bases between. CDR1 and CDR2 (germline): MNHEY, SVGAGI. CDR3 sequence reads: CASSYRPGGGRSPLHF. The DNA for the CDR3 is TGTGCCAGCAGTTACCGCCCCGGCGGGGGTCGATCACCCCTCCACTTT.

The chain couples TRBV6-1 to TRBJ2-7, with D unresolved. CDR3 length: 15 amino acids. V was clipped by 6 bases and J by 3 bases, with 18 bases between them. Germline-derived CDR1 and CDR2 are MNHNS and SASEGT. CDR3 coding DNA: TGTGCCAGCAGCTCGTTGGCGGTGAACCTCTACGAGCAGTACTTC. Residues: CASSSLAVNLYEQYF.